This T cell receptor beta chain was sequenced during a study of T-cell memory formation after mild COVID-19. Background on the study: Largely, TCR clusters stayed within a single donor. Whole-study findings and limits: A balance of CD4 and CD8 characterized clones contracting day 15 to 85, whereas later expanders leaned CD4+.

TCRdb recomputed calls from the 5' RACE reads with MiXCR, one row per CDR3 protein. The sample has 400,000 or so distinct CDR3 sequences; over 20% are singletons. The CDR3 runs to 13 residues. Trimming cost V 4 bases and J 8 bases, with 13 bases left between them. Germline CDR1 and CDR2: SGHTA and FQGNSA. This clonotype was observed a handful of times. Its matching antigen is unknown. This chain links TRBV7-2 with TRBJ2-3; D call uncertain. The TCR was taken from an adult woman who had mild COVID-19 (a few samples of this study predate the infection). Cell type and time point are not known. The sequenced sample consisted of PBMCs or a T cell subset sorted from them (not recorded which). CDR3 sequence: CASSWLPAGTQYF. The DNA for the CDR3 is TGTGCCAGCAGCTGGCTCCCTGCTGGTACGCAGTATTTT.